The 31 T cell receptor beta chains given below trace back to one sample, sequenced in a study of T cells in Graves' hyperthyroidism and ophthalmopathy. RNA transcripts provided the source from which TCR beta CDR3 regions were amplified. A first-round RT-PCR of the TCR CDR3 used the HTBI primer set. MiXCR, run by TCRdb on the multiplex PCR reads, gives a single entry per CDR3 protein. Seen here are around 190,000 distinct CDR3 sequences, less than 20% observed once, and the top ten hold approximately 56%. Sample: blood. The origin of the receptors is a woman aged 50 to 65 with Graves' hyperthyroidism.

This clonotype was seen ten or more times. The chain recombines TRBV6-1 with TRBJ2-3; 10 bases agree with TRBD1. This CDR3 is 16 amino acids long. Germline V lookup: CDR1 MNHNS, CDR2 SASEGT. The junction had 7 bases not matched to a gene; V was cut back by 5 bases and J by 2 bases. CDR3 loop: CASSYRDRGATDTQYF. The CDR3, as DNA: TGTGCCAGCAGTTACCGGGACAGGGGCGCCACAGATACGCAGTATTTT.

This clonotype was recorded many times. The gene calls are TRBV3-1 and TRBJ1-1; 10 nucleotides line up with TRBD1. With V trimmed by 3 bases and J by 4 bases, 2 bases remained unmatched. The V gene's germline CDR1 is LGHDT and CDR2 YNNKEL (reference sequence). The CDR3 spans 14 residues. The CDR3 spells CASSHRDRGTEAFF. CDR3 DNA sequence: TGTGCCAGCAGCCATCGGGACAGGGGCACTGAAGCTTTCTTT.

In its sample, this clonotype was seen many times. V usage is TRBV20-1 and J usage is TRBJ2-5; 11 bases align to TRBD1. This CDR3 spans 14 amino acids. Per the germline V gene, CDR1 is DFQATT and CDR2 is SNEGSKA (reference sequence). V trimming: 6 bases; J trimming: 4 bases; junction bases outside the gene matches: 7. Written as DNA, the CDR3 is TGCAGTGCGCCGGACAGGGGGCAGGGAGAGACCCAGTACTTC. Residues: CSAPDRGQGETQYF.

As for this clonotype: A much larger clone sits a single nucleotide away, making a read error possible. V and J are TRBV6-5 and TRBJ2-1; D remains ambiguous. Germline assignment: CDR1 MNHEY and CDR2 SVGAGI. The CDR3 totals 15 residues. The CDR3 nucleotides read TGTGCCAGCACTTCCACCGGCGCCGTCTACACTGAGCAGTTCTTC. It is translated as CASTSTGAVYTEQFF.

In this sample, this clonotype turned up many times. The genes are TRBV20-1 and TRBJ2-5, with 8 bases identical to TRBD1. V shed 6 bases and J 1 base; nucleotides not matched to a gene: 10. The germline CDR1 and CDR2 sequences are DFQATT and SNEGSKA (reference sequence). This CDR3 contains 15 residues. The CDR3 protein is CSARGDRGRQETQYF. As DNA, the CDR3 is TGCAGTGCCAGGGGTGACAGGGGACGCCAAGAGACCCAGTACTTC.

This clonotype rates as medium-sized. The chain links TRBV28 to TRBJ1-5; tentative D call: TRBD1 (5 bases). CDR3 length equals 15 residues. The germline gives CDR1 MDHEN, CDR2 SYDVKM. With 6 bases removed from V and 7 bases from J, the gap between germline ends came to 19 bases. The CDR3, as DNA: TGTGCCAGCAGAGACCTTGGTGGGGCGCAGCAGCCCCAGCATTTT. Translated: CASRDLGGAQQPQHF. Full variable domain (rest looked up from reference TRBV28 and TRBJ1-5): DVKVTQSSRYLVKRTGEKVFLECVQDMDHENMFWYRQDPGLGLRLIYFSYDVKMKEKGDIPEGYSVSREKKERFSLILESASTNQTSMYLCASRDLGGAQQPQHFGDGTRLSIL.

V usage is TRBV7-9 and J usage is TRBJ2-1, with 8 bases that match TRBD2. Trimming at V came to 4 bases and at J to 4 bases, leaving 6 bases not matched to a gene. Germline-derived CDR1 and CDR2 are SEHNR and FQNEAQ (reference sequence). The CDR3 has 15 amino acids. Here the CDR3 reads CASSSIAGPYNEQFF. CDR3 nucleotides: TGTGCCAGCAGCTCCATAGCGGGACCGTACAATGAGCAGTTCTTC.

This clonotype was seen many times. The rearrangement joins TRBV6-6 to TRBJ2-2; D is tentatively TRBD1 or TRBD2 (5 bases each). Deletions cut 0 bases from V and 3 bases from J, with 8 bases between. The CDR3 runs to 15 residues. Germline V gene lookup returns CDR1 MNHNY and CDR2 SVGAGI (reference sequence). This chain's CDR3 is CASSYSRGDTGELFF. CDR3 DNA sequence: TGTGCCAGCAGTTACTCGAGGGGCGACACCGGGGAGCTGTTTTTT.

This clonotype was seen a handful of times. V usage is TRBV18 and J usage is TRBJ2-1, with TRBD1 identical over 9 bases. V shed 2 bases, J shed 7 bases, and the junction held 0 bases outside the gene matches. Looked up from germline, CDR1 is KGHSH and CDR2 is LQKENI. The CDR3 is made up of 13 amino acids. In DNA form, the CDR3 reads TGTGCCAGCTCACCAGACAGGGGGAATGAGCAGTTCTTC. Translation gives CASSPDRGNEQFF.

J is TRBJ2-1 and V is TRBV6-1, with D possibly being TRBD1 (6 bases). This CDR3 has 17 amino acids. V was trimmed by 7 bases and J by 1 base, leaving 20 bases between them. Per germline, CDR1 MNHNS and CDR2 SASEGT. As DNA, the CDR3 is TGTGCCAGCACCGCAGGGGCTAGTGGGGGATCCTACAATGAGCAGTTCTTC. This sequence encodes CASTAGASGGSYNEQFF.

CDR3: CASSLDQGEAFF. In DNA form, the CDR3 reads TGTGCCAGCAGCTTAGATCAGGGTGAAGCTTTCTTT. V and J are TRBV7-9 and TRBJ1-1, with D perhaps matching TRBD1 (5 bases). V dropped 1 base and J dropped 7 bases, with 7 bases sitting between them. This CDR3 is 12 amino acids long. Germline-derived CDR1 and CDR2 are SEHNR and FQNEAQ (reference sequence).

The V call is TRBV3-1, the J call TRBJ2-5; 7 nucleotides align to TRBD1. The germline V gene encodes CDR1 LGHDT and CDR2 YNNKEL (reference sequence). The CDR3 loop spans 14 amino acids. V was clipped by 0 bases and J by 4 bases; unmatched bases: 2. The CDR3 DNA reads TGTGCCAGCAGCCAAGATCCAGGGGGAGAGACCCAGTACTTC. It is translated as CASSQDPGGETQYF.

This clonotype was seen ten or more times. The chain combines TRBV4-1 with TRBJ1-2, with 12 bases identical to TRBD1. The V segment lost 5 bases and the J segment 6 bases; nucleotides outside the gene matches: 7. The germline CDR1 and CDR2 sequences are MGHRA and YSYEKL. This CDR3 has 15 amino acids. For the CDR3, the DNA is TGCGCCAGCAGCGCCCCGGGACAGGGGGCCCATGGCTACACCTTC. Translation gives CASSAPGQGAHGYTF.

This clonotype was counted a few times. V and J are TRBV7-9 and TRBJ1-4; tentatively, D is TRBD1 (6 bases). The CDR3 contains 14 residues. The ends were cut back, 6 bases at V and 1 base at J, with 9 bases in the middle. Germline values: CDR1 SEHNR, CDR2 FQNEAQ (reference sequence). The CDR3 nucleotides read TGTGCCAGCAGTAAGGGGGGAACTAATGAAAAACTGTTTTTT. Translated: CASSKGGTNEKLFF.

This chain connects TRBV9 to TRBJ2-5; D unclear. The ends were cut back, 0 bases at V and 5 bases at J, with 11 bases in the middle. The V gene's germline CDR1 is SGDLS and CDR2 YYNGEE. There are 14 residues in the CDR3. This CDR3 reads CASSVAPAAETQYF. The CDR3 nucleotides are TGTGCCAGCAGCGTAGCTCCAGCAGCGGAGACCCAGTACTTC.

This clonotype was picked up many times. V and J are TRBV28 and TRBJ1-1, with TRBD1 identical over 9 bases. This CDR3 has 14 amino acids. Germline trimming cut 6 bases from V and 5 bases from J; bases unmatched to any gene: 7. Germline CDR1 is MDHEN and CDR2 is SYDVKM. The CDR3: CASRTGQGLTEAFF. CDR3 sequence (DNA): TGTGCCAGCAGGACCGGACAGGGGCTTACTGAAGCTTTCTTT.

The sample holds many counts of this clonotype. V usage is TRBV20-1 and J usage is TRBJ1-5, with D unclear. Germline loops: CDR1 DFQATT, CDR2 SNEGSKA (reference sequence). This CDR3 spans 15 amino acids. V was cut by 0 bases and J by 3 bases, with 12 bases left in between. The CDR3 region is CSAREKRGYNQPQHF. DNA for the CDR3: TGCAGTGCTAGAGAAAAGCGGGGATACAATCAGCCCCAGCATTTT.

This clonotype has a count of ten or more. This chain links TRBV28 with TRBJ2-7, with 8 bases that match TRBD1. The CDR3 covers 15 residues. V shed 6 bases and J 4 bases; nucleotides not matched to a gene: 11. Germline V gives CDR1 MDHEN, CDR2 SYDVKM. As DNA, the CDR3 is TGTGCCAGCAGCCCAACGGTGACAGGGGTATACGAGCAGTACTTC. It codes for CASSPTVTGVYEQYF. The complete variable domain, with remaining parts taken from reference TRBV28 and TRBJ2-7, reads DVKVTQSSRYLVKRTGEKVFLECVQDMDHENMFWYRQDPGLGLRLIYFSYDVKMKEKGDIPEGYSVSREKKERFSLILESASTNQTSMYLCASSPTVTGVYEQYFGPGTRLTVT.

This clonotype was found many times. DNA of the CDR3: TGTGCCAGCAGTTCCGACGAGGGGTACGAGCAGTACTTC. It is translated as CASSSDEGYEQYF. V gene TRBV12-3 or TRBV12-4 combines with J gene TRBJ2-7; D could derive from TRBD1 or TRBD2 (5 bases each). The CDR3 sequence is 13 residues long. Trimming cost V 4 bases and J 4 bases, with 11 bases left between them.

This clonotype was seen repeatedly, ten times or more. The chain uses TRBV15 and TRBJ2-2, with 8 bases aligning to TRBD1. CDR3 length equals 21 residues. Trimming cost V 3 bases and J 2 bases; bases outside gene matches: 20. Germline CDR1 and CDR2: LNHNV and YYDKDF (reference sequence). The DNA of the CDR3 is TGTGCCACCAGCAGGAATAGACAGGGGATTTGGCTCGGCCAAAACACCGGGGAGCTGTTTTTT. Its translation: CATSRNRQGIWLGQNTGELFF.

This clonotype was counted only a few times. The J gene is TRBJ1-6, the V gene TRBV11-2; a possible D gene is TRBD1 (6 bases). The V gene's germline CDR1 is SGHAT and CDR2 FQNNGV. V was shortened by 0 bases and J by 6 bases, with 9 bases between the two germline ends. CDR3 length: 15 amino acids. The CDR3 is CASSLEGGTNSPLHF. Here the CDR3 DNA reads TGTGCCAGCAGCTTAGAAGGGGGGACTAATTCACCCCTCCACTTT. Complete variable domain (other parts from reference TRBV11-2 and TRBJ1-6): EAGVAQSPRYKIIEKRQSVAFWCNPISGHATLYWYQQILGQGPKLLIQFQNNGVVDDSQLPKDRFSAERLKGVDSTLKIQPAKLEDSAVYLCASSLEGGTNSPLHFGNGTRLTVT.

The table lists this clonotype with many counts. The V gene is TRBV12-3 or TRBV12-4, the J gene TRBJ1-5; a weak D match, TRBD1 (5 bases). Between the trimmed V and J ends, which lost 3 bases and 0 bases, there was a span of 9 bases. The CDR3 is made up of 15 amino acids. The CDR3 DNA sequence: TGTGCCAGCAGTTTGTGGGGGGGTAGCAATCAGCCCCAGCATTTT. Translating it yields CASSLWGGSNQPQHF.

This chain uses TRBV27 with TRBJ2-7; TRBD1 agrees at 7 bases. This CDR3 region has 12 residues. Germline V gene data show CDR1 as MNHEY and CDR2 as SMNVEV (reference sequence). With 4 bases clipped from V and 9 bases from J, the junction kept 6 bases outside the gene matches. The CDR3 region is CASSSTQGVQYF. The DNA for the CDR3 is TGTGCCAGCAGTTCAACCCAGGGGGTGCAGTACTTC.

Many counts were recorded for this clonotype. CDR3 amino acids: CAWIAGGYTGELFF. The CDR3 nucleotides are TGTGCCTGGATCGCGGGAGGTTACACCGGGGAGCTGTTTTTT. The chain recombines TRBV30 with TRBJ2-2; TRBD2 matches at 8 bases. The CDR3 extends over 14 amino acids. Germline trimming cut 4 bases from V and 3 bases from J; bases unmatched to any gene: 4. CDR1 is GTSNPN, CDR2 SVGIG, per germline (reference sequence).

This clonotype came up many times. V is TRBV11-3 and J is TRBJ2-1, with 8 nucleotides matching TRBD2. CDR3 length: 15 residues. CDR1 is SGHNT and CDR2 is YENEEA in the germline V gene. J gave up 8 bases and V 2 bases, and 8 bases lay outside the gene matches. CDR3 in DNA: TGTGCCAGCAGCTTAATCGGGACTAGTCTGGATGAGCAGTTCTTC. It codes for CASSLIGTSLDEQFF.

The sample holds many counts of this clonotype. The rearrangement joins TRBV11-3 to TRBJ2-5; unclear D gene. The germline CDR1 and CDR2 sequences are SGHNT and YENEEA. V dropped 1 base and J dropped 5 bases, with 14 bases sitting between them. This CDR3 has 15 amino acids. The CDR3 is CASSLVRGSGETQYF. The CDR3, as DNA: TGTGCCAGCAGCTTAGTACGCGGATCCGGGGAGACCCAGTACTTC.

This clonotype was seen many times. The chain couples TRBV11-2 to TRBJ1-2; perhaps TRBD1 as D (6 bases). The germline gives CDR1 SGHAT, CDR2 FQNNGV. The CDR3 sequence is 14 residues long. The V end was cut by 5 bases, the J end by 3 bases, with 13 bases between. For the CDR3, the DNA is TGTGCCAGCAGCAGAACGACAGGCTACTATGGCTACACCTTC. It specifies CASSRTTGYYGYTF.

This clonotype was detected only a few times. The CDR3 protein is CASRTTGGYGYTF. In nucleotides, the CDR3 is TGTGCCAGCAGAACGACAGGGGGCTATGGCTACACCTTC. The rearrangement joins TRBV5-8 to TRBJ1-2; 9 nucleotides match TRBD1. Germline CDR1 and CDR2: SGHTS and YDEGEE. With 5 bases clipped from V and 4 bases from J, the junction kept 3 bases outside the gene matches. The CDR3 has 13 amino acids.

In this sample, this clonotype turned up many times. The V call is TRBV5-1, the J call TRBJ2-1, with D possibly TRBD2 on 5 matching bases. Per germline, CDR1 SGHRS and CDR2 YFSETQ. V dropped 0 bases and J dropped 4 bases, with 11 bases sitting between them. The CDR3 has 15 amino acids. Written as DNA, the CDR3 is TGCGCCAGCAGCTTGGACGCCCGGGGATACAATGAGCAGTTCTTC. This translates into CASSLDARGYNEQFF.

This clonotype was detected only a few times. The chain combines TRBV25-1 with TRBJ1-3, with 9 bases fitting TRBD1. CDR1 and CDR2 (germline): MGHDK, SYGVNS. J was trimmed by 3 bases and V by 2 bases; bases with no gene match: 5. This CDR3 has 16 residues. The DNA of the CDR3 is TGTGCCAGCAGTGAAACCGGGGACAGGGATGGAAACACCATATATTTT. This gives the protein CASSETGDRDGNTIYF.

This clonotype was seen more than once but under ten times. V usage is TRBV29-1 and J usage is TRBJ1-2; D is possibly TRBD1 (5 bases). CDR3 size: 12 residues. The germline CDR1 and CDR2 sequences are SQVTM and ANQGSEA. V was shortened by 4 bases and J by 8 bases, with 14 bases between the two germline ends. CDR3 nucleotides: TGCAGCGTTGTCCGGGACCCCGGAGGCTACACCTTC. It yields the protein CSVVRDPGGYTF.